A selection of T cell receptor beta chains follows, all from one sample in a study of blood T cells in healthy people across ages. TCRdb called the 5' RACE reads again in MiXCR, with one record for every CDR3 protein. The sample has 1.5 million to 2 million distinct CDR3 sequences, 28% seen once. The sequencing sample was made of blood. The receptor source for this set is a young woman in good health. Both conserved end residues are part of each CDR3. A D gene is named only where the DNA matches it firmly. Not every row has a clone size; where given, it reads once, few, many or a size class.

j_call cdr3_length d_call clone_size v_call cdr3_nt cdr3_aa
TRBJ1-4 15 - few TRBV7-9 TGTGCCAGCAGCCCGGGCACCACAACTAATGAAAAACTGTTTTTT CASSPGTTTNEKLFF
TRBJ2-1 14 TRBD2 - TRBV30 TGTGCCTGGAGGCTAGCGGGGGGGCCAAATGAGCAGTTCTTC CAWRLAGGPNEQFF
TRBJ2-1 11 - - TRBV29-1 TGCAGCGTTTCCCGACGAGACGAGCAGTTCTTC CSVSRRDEQFF
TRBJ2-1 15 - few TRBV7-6 TGTGCCAGCAGCTATCTGGTACCCGGAAACAATGAGCAGTTCTTC CASSYLVPGNNEQFF
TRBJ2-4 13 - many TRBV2 TGTGCCAGCAAGACAGACGGTGGGAACATTCAGTACTTC CASKTDGGNIQYF
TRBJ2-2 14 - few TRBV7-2 TGTGCCAGCAGCCTCATGGGGGGCACCGGGGAGCTGTTTTTT CASSLMGGTGELFF
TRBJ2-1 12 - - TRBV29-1 TGCAGCGTTGAATTGGCGGACAATGAGCAGTTCTTC CSVELADNEQFF
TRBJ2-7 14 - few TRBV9 TGTGCCAGCAGCGAGCGGGACACCTCCTACGAGCAGTACTTC CASSERDTSYEQYF
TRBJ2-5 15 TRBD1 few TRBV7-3 TGTGCCGGCAGTTCCGAGGGACAGACACAAGAGACCCAGTACTTC CAGSSEGQTQETQYF
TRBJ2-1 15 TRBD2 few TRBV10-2 TGCGCCAGCAGGGCTGAGGGACTAGCGGATAATGAGCAGTTCTTC CASRAEGLADNEQFF
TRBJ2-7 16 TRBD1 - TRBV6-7 TGTGCCAGCAGAGAAATTGACGGACAGGGGATTTACGAGCAGTACTTC CASREIDGQGIYEQYF
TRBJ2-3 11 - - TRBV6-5 TGTGCCAGCAGCCGACAAGGCGTCGTGTATTTT CASSRQGVVYF
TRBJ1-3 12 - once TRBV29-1 TGCAGCGTTTATGGGCCCGGAAACACCACATATTTT CSVYGPGNTTYF
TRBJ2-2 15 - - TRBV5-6 TGTGCCAGCAGCTCCCTGGGGACCCACGCCGGGGAGCTGTTTTTT CASSSLGTHAGELFF
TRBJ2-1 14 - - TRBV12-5 TGTGCTAGTGGTCCCTTCCCCGGCTACAATGAGCAGTTCTTC CASGPFPGYNEQFF
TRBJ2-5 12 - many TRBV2 TGTGCCAGCAGGGAAGAACAAGAGACCCAGTACTTC CASREEQETQYF
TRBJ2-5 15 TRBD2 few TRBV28 TGTGCCAGCAGTTCCCCGACTAGCGGGGTGGAGACCCAGTACTTC CASSSPTSGVETQYF
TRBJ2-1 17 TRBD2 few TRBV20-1 TGCAGTGCTAGGGGACTAAGCGGGGGCCCATCCTACAATGAGCAGTTCTTC CSARGLSGGPSYNEQFF
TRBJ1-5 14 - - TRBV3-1 TGTGCCAGCAGCCAAAGTCCTGGTGGGCAGCCCCAGCATTTT CASSQSPGGQPQHF
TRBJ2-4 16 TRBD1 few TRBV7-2 TGTGCCAGCAGCTTGACAGGGGGCGGGGGCAAAAACATTCAGTACTTC CASSLTGGGGKNIQYF
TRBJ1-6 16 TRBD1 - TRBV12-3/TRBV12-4 TGTGCCAGCAGTTTCGAGACAGGGGGCAGAGGTTCACCCCTCCACTTT CASSFETGGRGSPLHF
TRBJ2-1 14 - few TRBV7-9 TGTGCCAGCCTTAGTACAGGAGCCTACAATGAGCAGTTCTTC CASLSTGAYNEQFF
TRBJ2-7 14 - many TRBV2 TGTGCCAGCAGTGAAGACAGGTACTCCTACGAGCAGTACTTC CASSEDRYSYEQYF
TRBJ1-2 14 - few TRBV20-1 TGCAGTGCTAGATTTCCGAGTTCCTACTATGGCTACACCTTC CSARFPSSYYGYTF
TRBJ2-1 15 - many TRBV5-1 TGCGCCAGCAGCCCCCGAGGGCCATCCTACAATGAGCAGTTCTTC CASSPRGPSYNEQFF
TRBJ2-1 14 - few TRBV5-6 TGTGCCAGCAGCCCCGGACCCCCGGCTAATGAGCAGTTCTTC CASSPGPPANEQFF
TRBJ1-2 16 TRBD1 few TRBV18 TGTGCCAGCTCACCACAAGGACAGGACTGGAGCTATGGCTACACCTTC CASSPQGQDWSYGYTF
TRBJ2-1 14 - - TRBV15 TGTGCCACCAGCAGAGGCTCCACTAATTCCGAGCAGTTCTTC CATSRGSTNSEQFF
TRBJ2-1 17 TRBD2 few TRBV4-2 TGTGCCAGCAGCCAAGGGGGAAGCGGGAGGAAAGACAATGAGCAGTTCTTC CASSQGGSGRKDNEQFF
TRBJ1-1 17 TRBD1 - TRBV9 TGTGCCAGCAGCGTAGAGGGGACAGGGGCGGGGAACACTGAAGCTTTCTTT CASSVEGTGAGNTEAFF
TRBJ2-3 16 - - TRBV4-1 TGCGCCGGCAGCCAAGATCCAGGGGCAGGCACAGATACGCAGTATTTT CAGSQDPGAGTDTQYF
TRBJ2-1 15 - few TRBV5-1 TGCGCCAGCAGCCCGATTCCCTTTAGCGGCAATGAGCAGTTCTTC CASSPIPFSGNEQFF
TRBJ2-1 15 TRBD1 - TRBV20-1 TGCAGTGCTGCCCTCGACAGGGGGTCCTACAATGAGCAGTTCTTC CSAALDRGSYNEQFF
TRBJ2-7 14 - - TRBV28 TGTGCCAGCAGTTTACGAGGGTTTGTATACGAGCAGTACTTC CASSLRGFVYEQYF